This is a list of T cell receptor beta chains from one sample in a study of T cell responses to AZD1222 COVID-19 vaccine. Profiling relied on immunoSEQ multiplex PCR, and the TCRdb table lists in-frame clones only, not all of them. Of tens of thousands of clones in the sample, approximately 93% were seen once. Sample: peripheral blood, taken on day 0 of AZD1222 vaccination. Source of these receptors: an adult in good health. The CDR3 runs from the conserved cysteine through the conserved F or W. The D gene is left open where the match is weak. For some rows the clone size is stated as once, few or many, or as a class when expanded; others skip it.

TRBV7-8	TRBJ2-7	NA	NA	CASSRDGGQVEQYF	TGTGCCAGCAGCCGAGACGGGGGGCAGGTCGAGCAGTACTTC
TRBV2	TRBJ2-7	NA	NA	CASTFATSGTPLF	TGTGCCAGCACCTTTGCTACTTCCGGGACACCCCTCTTC
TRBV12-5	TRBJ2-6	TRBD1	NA	CASGLTGGSGANVLTF	TGTGCTAGTGGTTTGACAGGGGGGTCTGGGGCCAACGTCCTGACTTTC
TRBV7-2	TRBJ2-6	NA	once	CASSSGGAGANVLTF	TGTGCCAGCAGCTCAGGGGGGGCTGGGGCCAACGTCCTGACTTTC
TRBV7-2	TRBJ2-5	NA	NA	CASSLSGPTASETQYF	TGTGCCAGCAGCCTCTCGGGACCTACGGCGTCAGAGACCCAGTACTTC
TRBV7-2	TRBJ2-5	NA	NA	CASSLVLAGETQYF	TGTGCCAGCAGCTTAGTGCTGGCAGGAGAGACCCAGTACTTC
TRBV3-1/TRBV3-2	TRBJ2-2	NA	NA	CASSQERAVTVGDTGELFF	TGTGCCAGCAGCCAAGAAAGGGCAGTTACTGTGGGGGACACCGGGGAGCTGTTTTTT
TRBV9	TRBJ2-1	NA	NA	CASSVARRRGGVEQFF	TGTGCCAGCAGCGTAGCCCGGCGGCGTGGAGGTGTTGAGCAGTTCTTC
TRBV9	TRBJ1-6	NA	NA	CASSVGSSSPLHF	TGTGCCAGCAGCGTAGGATCGAGTTCACCCCTCCACTTT
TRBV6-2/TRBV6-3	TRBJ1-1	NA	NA	CASSLGAIEAFF	TGTGCCAGCAGTTTAGGGGCGATTGAAGCTTTCTTT
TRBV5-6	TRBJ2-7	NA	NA	CVSTRGREIHEQYF	TGTGTCAGCACCAGGGGCAGGGAAATCCACGAGCAGTACTTC
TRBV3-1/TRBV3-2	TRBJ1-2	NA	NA	CASSQRYGNYGYTF	TGTGCCAGCAGCCAAAGGTACGGGAACTATGGCTACACCTTC
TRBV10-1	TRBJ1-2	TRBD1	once	CASSPGQGQGGRYGYTF	TGCGCCAGCAGCCCCGGACAGGGGCAGGGGGGACGCTATGGCTACACCTTC
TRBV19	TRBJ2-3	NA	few	CASSTGAGGRDTQYF	TGTGCCAGTAGTACGGGGGCAGGGGGTAGAGATACGCAGTATTTT
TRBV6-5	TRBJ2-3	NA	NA	CASSYTGWGADTQYF	TGTGCCAGCAGTTATACGGGGTGGGGAGCAGATACGCAGTATTTT
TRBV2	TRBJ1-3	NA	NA	CASSRTLGGENTIYF	TGTGCCAGCAGCCGAACCCTAGGGGGTGAAAACACCATATATTTT
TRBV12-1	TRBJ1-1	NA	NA	CASSSDRPSAPTAAFF	TGTGCCAGCAGCTCGGACAGACCGAGCGCTCCGACCGCGGCTTTCTTT
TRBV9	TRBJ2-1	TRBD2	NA	CASSVASGGANEQFF	TGTGCCAGCAGCGTAGCTAGCGGGGGGGCCAATGAGCAGTTCTTC
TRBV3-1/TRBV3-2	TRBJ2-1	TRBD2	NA	CASSRVPSGGNNEQFF	TGTGCCAGCAGCCGAGTACCTAGCGGGGGTAACAATGAGCAGTTCTTC
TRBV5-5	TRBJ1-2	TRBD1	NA	CASSRRDRSDYGYTF	TGTGCCAGCAGCCGCCGGGACAGGAGCGACTATGGCTACACCTTC
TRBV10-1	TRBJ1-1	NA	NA	CASSYQQGSGVTEAFF	TGCGCCAGCAGCTACCAACAGGGTTCAGGAGTCACTGAAGCTTTCTTT
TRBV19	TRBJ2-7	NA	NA	CASSIVPYEQYF	TGTGCCAGTAGTATTGTCCCCTACGAGCAGTACTTC